A selection of T cell receptor beta chains follows, all from one sample in a study of T-cell reconstitution after alpha-beta-depleted transplantation in children. TCRdb re-analysed the PCR reads in MiXCR, keeping a single row per CDR3 protein. The data contain around 200,000 distinct CDR3 sequences, under 8.5% of them singletons. This sample comprised PBMCs, mostly from graft donor cells, obtained 360 days after TCRalphabeta/CD19-depleted stem cell transplant. The source of these receptors is a male patient aged 2-10 years who had a stem cell transplant for acute myeloid leukemia, so the T cells may come from the graft donor. Each CDR3 is given with its conserved first and last residue. A D gene is named only where the DNA matches it firmly. Size is omitted from some rows. Given values are once, few, many or a class for expanded clones.

TRBJ2-5 | TRBV20-1 | NA | TRBD2 | TGCAGTGCTAGAGATCAGTCCCCCAGGACTAGCGGGCAAGAGACCCAGTACTTC | CSARDQSPRTSGQETQYF
TRBJ2-1 | TRBV7-9 | many | NA | TGTGCCAGCAGCCACCAGGGCAATGAGCAGTTCTTC | CASSHQGNEQFF
TRBJ2-5 | TRBV7-9 | few | NA | TGTGCCAGCAGCTTAGCGACGGCGACCCAGTACTTC | CASSLATATQYF
TRBJ1-5 | TRBV20-1 | many | TRBD1 | TGCAGTGCGAGAAATACAGGGGGCCAGCCCCAGCATTTT | CSARNTGGQPQHF
TRBJ1-2 | TRBV12-3/TRBV12-4 | few | NA | TGTGCCAGCAGTTTGGGAGGGGGACTCTATGGCTACACCTTC | CASSLGGGLYGYTF
TRBJ2-5 | TRBV29-1 | few | TRBD2 | TGCAGCGCCCCTGGGACTAGCGGGAGTCAGACCCAGTACTTC | CSAPGTSGSQTQYF
TRBJ2-7 | TRBV20-1 | many | NA | TGCAGTGCTAGGTCAGGGAATTTCTACGAGCAGTACTTC | CSARSGNFYEQYF
TRBJ2-3 | TRBV5-1 | many | NA | TGCGCCAGCAGCTTGGGATGGCGAGATACGCAGTATTTT | CASSLGWRDTQYF
TRBJ2-1 | TRBV6-5 | many | NA | TGTGCCAGCAGTTACATAAGCGCCTCCTACAATGAGCAGTTCTTC | CASSYISASYNEQFF
TRBJ2-7 | TRBV29-1 | few | TRBD2 | TGCAGCGTTGTGAGTAGGGTACTAGCGGGAGTAGACGAGCAGTACTTC | CSVVSRVLAGVDEQYF
TRBJ1-1 | TRBV10-2 | NA | NA | TGCGCCGCCCACAACAGCATGAACACTGAAGCTTTCTTT | CAAHNSMNTEAFF
TRBJ1-1 | TRBV20-1 | few | TRBD1 | TGCAGTGCCGGGGACAGCCGGGGGGCTGAAGCTTTCTTT | CSAGDSRGAEAFF
TRBJ2-7 | TRBV20-1 | many | NA | TGCAGTGCTAGATCGCCCTCCGCCTACGAGCAGTACTTC | CSARSPSAYEQYF
TRBJ1-5 | TRBV9 | few | NA | TGTGCCAGCAGCGTAGCCCCCAATCAGCCCCAGCATTTT | CASSVAPNQPQHF